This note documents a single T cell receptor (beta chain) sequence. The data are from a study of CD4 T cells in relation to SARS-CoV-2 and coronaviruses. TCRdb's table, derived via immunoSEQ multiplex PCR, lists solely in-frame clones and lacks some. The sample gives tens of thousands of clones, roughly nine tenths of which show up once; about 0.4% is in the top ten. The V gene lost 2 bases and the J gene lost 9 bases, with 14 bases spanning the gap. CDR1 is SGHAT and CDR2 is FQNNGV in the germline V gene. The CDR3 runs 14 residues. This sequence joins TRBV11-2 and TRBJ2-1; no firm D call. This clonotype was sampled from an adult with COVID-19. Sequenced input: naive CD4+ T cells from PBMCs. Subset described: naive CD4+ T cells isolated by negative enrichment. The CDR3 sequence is CASSLMGSRFEQFF. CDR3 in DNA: TGTGCCAGCAGCTTAATGGGTTCTAGGTTTGAGCAGTTCTTC.